What follows is one TCR beta chain and its context. Antigen: not known. A read error may account for a junction end that differs from germline. The data stem from a study of OX40 agonist ivuxolimab in advanced cancers. Across the whole study: In three patients, partial responses were observed, one with hepatocellular carcinoma and two with cutaneous melanoma. Study conclusions and caveats: On average, CD8+ T cells showed a greater number of expanded clones than CD4+.

Generated by immunoSEQ multiplex PCR, the TCRdb table keeps only in-frame clones and is missing some. The repertoire holds around 70,000 clones, with 82% as singletons. Germline CDR1 and CDR2: SGHTA and FQGNSA. CDR3 length: 13 residues. The sample consisted of CD4+ or CD8+ T cells sorted from blood, taken in a trial of the OX40 agonist ivuxolimab. This TCR was sampled from an adult with an advanced solid tumor such as melanoma, head and neck, liver or kidney cancer. This chain uses TRBV7-2 with TRBJ1-5, with 7 positions matching TRBD1. CDR3 DNA sequence: TGTGCCAGCAGCTTAACGACAGGGTCAACCCGCATTTTT. This encodes CASSLTTGSTRIF. The variable domain in full, with the rest retrieved from reference TRBV7-2 and TRBJ1-5, is GAGVSQSPSNKVTEKGKDVELRCDPISGHTALYWYRQSLGQGLEFLIYFQGNSAPDKSGLPSDRFSAERTGGSVSTLTIQRTQQEDSAVYLCASSLTTGSTRIFGDGTRLSIL.